This entry lists 5 T cell receptor beta chains sequenced from one sample in a study of CD8 T cells in ankylosing spondylitis. TCRdb itself ran the 5' RACE reads through MiXCR, one entry per CDR3 protein. Seen here are a few hundred thousand distinct CDR3 sequences, about 11% observed once, and the top ten hold 21%. The sequenced material came from blood, either unsorted or a sorted T cell fraction (not recorded which). The receptors were sampled from a male donor with ankylosing spondylitis or in good health (not recorded which).

This clonotype was seen repeatedly, ten times or more. The chain carries TRBV10-3 and TRBJ1-2, with unresolved D. The CDR3 consists of 12 residues. V lost 11 bases and J lost 0, with 10 bases in between. From germline, CDR1 is ENHRY and CDR2 SYGVKD. Written as DNA, the CDR3 is TGTGCCGTGAGCGGGGCTAACTATGGCTACACCTTC. This gives the protein CAVSGANYGYTF.

This clonotype was counted at least ten times. CDR3 nucleotides: TGTGCCAGCAGCTTGGACGGGCAGGGGGGAGATACGCAGTATTTT. This codes for CASSLDGQGGDTQYF. The V call is TRBV5-5, the J call TRBJ2-3; D is possibly TRBD1 (7 bases). V was pared by 0 bases and J by 5 bases, with 13 bases between. The germline V gene encodes CDR1 SGHKS and CDR2 YYEKEE (reference sequence). The CDR3 is 15 residues long.

This clonotype was picked up a small number of times. This chain links TRBV29-1 with TRBJ2-3, with TRBD2 matching over 7 bases. Germline assignment: CDR1 SQVTM and CDR2 ANQGSEA. The CDR3 consists of 15 residues. J lost 2 bases, V lost 1 base, and 6 bases had no gene match. CDR3 residues: CSVEGGEGYTDTQYF. In nucleotides, the CDR3 is TGCAGCGTTGAAGGGGGGGAGGGATACACAGATACGCAGTATTTT.

This clonotype was recorded many times. The chain couples TRBV7-6 to TRBJ2-3; D is perhaps TRBD1 or TRBD2 (6 bases each). The germline gives CDR1 SGHVS, CDR2 FNYEAQ. The CDR3 totals 15 residues. The V and J ends lost 6 bases and 0 bases respectively, with 13 bases between them. CDR3 DNA: TGTGCCAGCAGTGGGGGGCCCTCTAGCACAGATACGCAGTATTTT. It codes for CASSGGPSSTDTQYF.

This clonotype has a count of ten or more. The chain uses TRBV20-1 and TRBJ2-3; 7 positions agree with TRBD2. Per the germline V gene, CDR1 is DFQATT and CDR2 is SNEGSKA (reference sequence). After removal of 6 bases from V and 0 bases from J, the junction contained 9 bases not matched to a gene. This CDR3 has 15 amino acids. The CDR3 DNA sequence: TGCAGTGCAAGCGGGGCCGGGTCTAGCACAGATACGCAGTATTTT. Its translation is CSASGAGSSTDTQYF.